The clone carrying this T cell receptor beta chain was counted many times. TCRdb independently ran MiXCR on the 5' RACE reads; one entry per CDR3 protein. Of about 15,000 distinct CDR3 sequences listed, approximately 10% are singletons. Germline V gives CDR1 MNHEY, CDR2 SVGEGT. The CDR3 covers 11 residues. Trimming shortened V by 6 bases and J by 5 bases, and 5 bases separated the two germline ends. The sample originates from a study of spatial heterogeneity in lung cancer. The time point: sample taken at primary tumor resection. Whole RNA obtained from tumor, nontumor lung or frozen PBMC underwent sequencing without sorting. There were 72 donors, all of them untreated patients with early-stage non-small cell lung cancer.

V and J are TRBV6-2 or TRBV6-3 and TRBJ1-5, with D unresolved. This sequence was found in a female donor with early-stage non-small cell lung cancer. The sequencing used PBMCs, collected at surgery. The DNA for the CDR3 is TGTGCCAGCAGCCCATATCAGCCCCAGCATTTT. As protein: CASSPYQPQHF.